What follows are 27 T cell receptor beta chains derived from one specimen sequenced in a study of cytomegalovirus exposure and HLA in healthy donors. A multiplex PCR was run with 60 Vbeta primers and 13 Jbeta primers. TCRdb's table, derived via immunoSEQ multiplex PCR, lists solely in-frame clones and lacks some. The table includes about 98,000 clones, under 80% detected once. Material: PBMCs. These receptors all stem from a human donor in good health.

The CDR3 region is CASSLRDEQYF. CDR3 DNA sequence: TGCGCCAGCAGCTTGCGGGACGAGCAGTACTTC. The J gene is TRBJ2-7, the V gene TRBV5-1, with D unresolved. V lost 1 base and J lost 5, with 4 bases in between. CDR1 is SGHRS, CDR2 YFSETQ, per germline. CDR3 length: 11 residues.

This rearrangement joins TRBV5-8 to TRBJ1-3; weak D call: TRBD1 (5 bases). The V end lost 3 bases, the J end lost 0 bases, and 7 bases lay between the germline ends. The CDR3 is 14 amino acids. Per germline, CDR1 SGHTS and CDR2 YDEGEE. CDR3 nucleotides: TGTGCCAGCAGCTGGGGCGGCTCTGGAAACACCATATATTTT. It translates to CASSWGGSGNTIYF. Variable domain in full (rest from reference TRBV5-8 and TRBJ1-3): EAGVTQSPTHLIKTRGQQATLRCSPISGHTSVYWYQQALGLGLQFLLWYDEGEERNRGNFPPRFSGRQFPNYSSELNVNALELEDSALYLCASSWGGSGNTIYFGEGSWLTVV.

The V call is TRBV5-4, the J call TRBJ2-1, with TRBD2 identical over 9 bases. This CDR3 has 16 residues. Germline V CDR1 and CDR2: SGHNT, YYREEE (reference sequence). With 3 bases clipped from V and 7 bases from J, the junction kept 11 bases outside the gene matches. The CDR3 region has the DNA TGTGCCAGCAGCTCGCTGACTAGCGGAAGCTTAAATGAGCAGTTCTTC. Translation: CASSSLTSGSLNEQFF.

The V and J genes are TRBV7-8 and TRBJ2-1, with 14 bases fitting TRBD2. The ends lost 4 bases at V and 5 bases at J; junction bases unmatched: 10. The CDR3 length is 18 residues. Per germline, CDR1 SGHVS and CDR2 FQNEAQ. CDR3 sequence (DNA): TGTGCCAGCAGCTCGGGACTAGCGGGGGCCCTCCCTAACAATGAGCAGTTCTTC. This codes for CASSSGLAGALPNNEQFF.

J is TRBJ2-1 and V is TRBV15, with a tentative D call TRBD2 (5 bases). CDR3 length equals 14 residues. Germline CDR1 LNHNV, CDR2 YYDKDF (reference sequence). V was clipped by 0 bases and J by 9 bases, with 12 bases between them. CDR3 region: CATSRDREWSEQFF. Here the CDR3 DNA reads TGTGCCACCAGCAGAGATCGGGAATGGAGTGAGCAGTTCTTC.

The rearrangement joins TRBV19 to TRBJ1-1, with a possible D match to TRBD1 (5 bases). The germline V and J ends were trimmed by 5 bases and 0 bases, with 13 bases remaining between them. CDR3 length: 15 residues. Per the germline V gene, CDR1 is LNHDA and CDR2 is SQIVND (reference sequence). The CDR3 nucleotides read TGTGCCAGTAGTCGTCAGGGCGCGATGAACACTGAAGCTTTCTTT. Its translation: CASSRQGAMNTEAFF.

This clone was observed a few times. The V call is TRBV4-3, the J call TRBJ1-4, with a weak D call TRBD1 (5 bases). Germline V CDR1 and CDR2: LGHNA, YSLEER. The CDR3 is 14 residues long. The V and J ends lost 1 base and 7 bases respectively, with 10 bases between them. DNA of the CDR3: TGCGCCAGCAGCCAAGCAGGGCGCCTTGAAAAACTGTTTTTT. Translating gives CASSQAGRLEKLFF.

This chain connects TRBV10-2 to TRBJ2-2, with TRBD2 as a possible D gene (5 bases). Germline assignment: CDR1 WSHSY and CDR2 SAAADI. Trimming shortened V by 5 bases and J by 6 bases, and 16 bases separated the two germline ends. CDR3 length equals 15 residues. The DNA for the CDR3 is TGCGCCAGCAGTCCCCTAGCAACAGTCCCCGGGGAGCTGTTTTTT. As protein: CASSPLATVPGELFF.

J is TRBJ2-7 and V is TRBV19; the D gene is possibly TRBD2 (6 bases). Germline V gene data show CDR1 as LNHDA and CDR2 as SQIVND (reference sequence). CDR3 size: 14 residues. With 7 bases removed from V and 0 bases from J, the gap between germline ends came to 13 bases. This chain's CDR3 is CASKEGGASYEQYF. The CDR3 DNA sequence: TGTGCCAGTAAGGAGGGAGGCGCCTCCTACGAGCAGTACTTC.

The chain joins TRBV7-2 to TRBJ2-7; D unclear. The CDR3 has 14 residues. V lost 0 bases to trimming and J lost 7 bases, with 13 bases between them. CDR1 is SGHTA and CDR2 is FQGNSA in the germline V gene. CDR3 residues: CASSLASRVQEQYF. The CDR3 nucleotides are TGTGCCAGCAGCTTAGCTAGTCGGGTTCAGGAGCAGTACTTC. The full variable domain, its missing parts supplied by reference TRBV7-2 and TRBJ2-7, is GAGVSQSPSNKVTEKGKDVELRCDPISGHTALYWYRQSLGQGLEFLIYFQGNSAPDKSGLPSDRFSAERTGGSVSTLTIQRTQQEDSAVYLCASSLASRVQEQYFGPGTRLTVT.

V and J are TRBV9 and TRBJ2-3, with TRBD2 matching 9 bases. Germline CDR1 is SGDLS and CDR2 is YYNGEE. V shed 1 base, J shed 2 bases, and the junction held 8 bases outside the gene matches. This CDR3 contains 17 residues. This CDR3 reads CASSVRASGTDTDTQYF. The CDR3 nucleotides read TGTGCCAGCAGCGTACGAGCTAGCGGGACGGACACAGATACGCAGTATTTT.

The chain has TRBV5-1 and TRBJ1-1, with D tentatively TRBD1 (6 bases). This CDR3 has 15 amino acids. Trimming shortened V by 0 bases and J by 8 bases, and 17 bases separated the two germline ends. The germline V gene has CDR1 SGHRS and CDR2 YFSETQ. This CDR3 reads CASSLVGGGEGEAFF. The CDR3 region has the DNA TGCGCCAGCAGCTTGGTGGGGGGGGGCGAGGGGGAAGCTTTCTTT.

This clone appeared a few times. V is TRBV19 and J is TRBJ1-2; D is perhaps TRBD1 (5 bases). V lost 10 bases and J lost 4, with 25 bases in between. This CDR3 contains 16 residues. Germline-derived CDR1 and CDR2 are LNHDA and SQIVND (reference sequence). CDR3 residues: CATGGGWLVWVYGYTF. The CDR3 bases are TGTGCCACCGGCGGGGGTTGGCTGGTCTGGGTCTATGGCTACACCTTC. The full variable domain, rest sourced from reference TRBV19 and TRBJ1-2, is DGGITQSPKYLFRKEGQNVTLSCEQNLNHDAMYWYRQDPGQGLRLIYYSQIVNDFQKGDIAEGYSVSREKKESFPLTVTSAQKNPTAFYLCATGGGWLVWVYGYTFGSGTRLTVV.

This rearrangement joins TRBV5-1 to TRBJ2-3, with 7 bases that match TRBD1. The CDR3 spans 14 residues. Germline V CDR1 and CDR2: SGHRS, YFSETQ. V trimming: 3 bases; J trimming: 5 bases; junction bases outside the gene matches: 6. The CDR3 reads CASSSGTAGDTQYF. The CDR3, as DNA: TGCGCCAGCAGCTCGGGGACAGCCGGAGATACGCAGTATTTT.

This clone was observed a handful of times. J is TRBJ2-5 and V is TRBV5-1; TRBD1 is a possible D gene (5 bases). The CDR3 has 15 residues. V was shortened by 1 base and J by 5 bases, with 15 bases between the two germline ends. Germline CDR1 reads SGHRS; CDR2 reads YFSETQ. The DNA of the CDR3 is TGCGCCAGCAGCTTGCAGGGAACGACCAGGGAGACCCAGTACTTC. Protein sequence: CASSLQGTTRETQYF.

The chain is built from TRBV29-1 and TRBJ1-1; 9 positions match TRBD1. V lost 6 bases to trimming and J lost 1 base; unmatched junction nucleotides: 6. Germline V gene sequence: CDR1 SQVTM, CDR2 ANQGSEA. This CDR3 comprises 14 residues. The CDR3 sequence is CSVAQTGGNTEAFF. CDR3 nucleotides: TGCAGCGTGGCCCAGACAGGGGGGAACACTGAAGCTTTCTTT. The full variable domain, completed using reference TRBV29-1 and TRBJ1-1, is SAVISQKPSRDICQRGTSLTIQCQVDSQVTMMFWYRQQPGQSLTLIATANQGSEATYESGFVIDKFPISRPNLTFSTLTVSNMSPEDSSIYLCSVAQTGGNTEAFFGQGTRLTVV.

This clone was detected only once. The chain has TRBV18 and TRBJ2-2, with 8 bases fitting TRBD1. The CDR3 is 15 residues long. V shed 2 bases and J 1 base; nucleotides not matched to a gene: 0. CDR1 and CDR2 (germline): KGHSH, LQKENI. DNA of the CDR3: TGTGCCAGCTCACCAGGGACAGGGAACACCGGGGAGCTGTTTTTT. Encoded protein: CASSPGTGNTGELFF.

The rearrangement uses TRBV4-1 and TRBJ1-6; possible D gene TRBD1, 5 bases. The germline V gene encodes CDR1 MGHRA and CDR2 YSYEKL. The germline V and J ends were trimmed by 0 bases and 0 bases, with 15 bases remaining between them. The CDR3 spans 19 residues. The CDR3 coding sequence is TGCGCCAGCAGCCAAGATAGTGGGCAGGGCCGCTCCTATAATTCACCCCTCCACTTT. The encoded protein is CASSQDSGQGRSYNSPLHF.

The chain carries TRBV7-2 and TRBJ2-2; 8 nucleotides agree with TRBD2. This CDR3 spans 17 amino acids. Germline-derived CDR1 and CDR2 are SGHTA and FQGNSA. Losses at the gene ends were 5 bases for V and 4 bases for J; bases not matched to a gene: 12. CDR3 protein: CASSQPDVGRATGELFF. The DNA for the CDR3 is TGTGCCAGCAGCCAACCCGACGTCGGGAGGGCCACCGGGGAGCTGTTTTTT.

The chain employs TRBV19 and TRBJ2-3; a weak D match, TRBD1 (5 bases). The germline gives CDR1 LNHDA, CDR2 SQIVND (reference sequence). V was clipped by 4 bases and J by 6 bases, with 20 bases between them. The CDR3 length is 16 residues. CDR3 loop: CASSTLGRQSADTQYF. CDR3 DNA sequence: TGTGCCAGTAGTACCCTAGGGCGACAGTCCGCCGATACGCAGTATTTT.

The gene calls are TRBV7-2 and TRBJ2-3; TRBD2 matches 11 bases. Germline V CDR1 and CDR2: SGHTA, FQGNSA. This CDR3 has 14 residues. V gave up 10 bases and J gave up 2 bases; unmatched junction bases: 5. CDR3 sequence (DNA): TGTGCCACCTTACTAGCGGGAGCCACAGATACGCAGTATTTT. Encoded protein: CATLLAGATDTQYF. The whole variable domain, filled in from reference TRBV7-2 and TRBJ2-3, reads GAGVSQSPSNKVTEKGKDVELRCDPISGHTALYWYRQSLGQGLEFLIYFQGNSAPDKSGLPSDRFSAERTGGSVSTLTIQRTQQEDSAVYLCATLLAGATDTQYFGPGTRLTVL.

This chain connects TRBV29-1 to TRBJ2-4; 11 bases map to TRBD1. With 2 bases clipped from V and 3 bases from J, the junction kept 3 bases outside the gene matches. The germline CDR1 and CDR2 sequences are SQVTM and ANQGSEA. This CDR3 has 15 amino acids. CDR3 in DNA: TGCAGCGTTGAATGGACAGGGGGCAACAAAAACATTCAGTACTTC. This encodes CSVEWTGGNKNIQYF.

The V gene is TRBV7-2, the J gene TRBJ2-1; TRBD2 agrees at 9 bases. The CDR3 is 16 residues long. The germline CDR1 and CDR2 sequences are SGHTA and FQGNSA. J lost 3 bases, V lost 1 base, and 4 bases had no gene match. The CDR3 reads CASSLVASGIYNEQFF. In nucleotides, the CDR3 is TGTGCCAGCAGCTTAGTGGCTAGCGGGATCTACAATGAGCAGTTCTTC. Drawing the rest from reference TRBV7-2 and TRBJ2-1, the complete variable domain is GAGVSQSPSNKVTEKGKDVELRCDPISGHTALYWYRQSLGQGLEFLIYFQGNSAPDKSGLPSDRFSAERTGGSVSTLTIQRTQQEDSAVYLCASSLVASGIYNEQFFGPGTRLTVL.

The chain couples TRBV19 to TRBJ2-7; 7 nucleotides line up with TRBD1. The CDR3 runs to 14 residues. CDR1 LNHDA and CDR2 SQIVND come from the germline V gene (reference sequence). J gave up 0 bases and V 5 bases, and 4 bases lay outside the gene matches. CDR3 in DNA: TGTGCCAGTAGTGCGACAGGGACCTCCTACGAGCAGTACTTC. Residues: CASSATGTSYEQYF.

CDR3 amino acids: CASSLVGGEFPQPQHF. CDR3 nucleotides: TGTGCCAGCAGCTTAGTAGGGGGCGAATTCCCTCAGCCCCAGCATTTT. This sequence joins TRBV7-2 and TRBJ1-5; 7 nucleotides line up with TRBD1. Losses at the gene ends were 1 base for V and 6 bases for J; bases not matched to a gene: 9. The CDR3 sequence is 16 residues long. CDR1 is SGHTA, CDR2 FQGNSA, per germline.

This clone has only a few counts. The J gene is TRBJ1-6, the V gene TRBV19; 9 bases map to TRBD1. V was pared by 7 bases and J by 9 bases, with 13 bases of the junction left unmatched. Germline CDR1 LNHDA, CDR2 SQIVND (reference sequence). The CDR3 length is 16 residues. CDR3 nucleotide sequence: TGTGCCAGTACCTCAAGGCGGGGACAGGGTAGTTCACCCCTCCACTTT. Residues: CASTSRRGQGSSPLHF.

This chain joins TRBV19 and TRBJ2-5; 8 bases are shared with TRBD1. CDR1 and CDR2 from the germline V gene are LNHDA and SQIVND (reference sequence). This CDR3 has 15 residues. With V trimmed by 3 bases and J by 5 bases, 8 bases remained unmatched. This CDR3 is CASSIGQGALETQYF. The DNA of the CDR3 is TGTGCCAGTAGTATCGGGCAGGGGGCTTTGGAGACCCAGTACTTC.